This TCR beta chain originates from a study of shared clonotypes between healthy human individuals. Study findings and constraints: Richness estimates generally favored naive over memory subsets. The authors sampled blood alone, and tissue repertoires likely differ.

This clone was observed a single time. Its antigen is not identified. Every immunoSEQ plate was one replicate of a subset's evenly spread DNA. Profiling relied on immunoSEQ multiplex PCR, and the TCRdb table lists in-frame clones only, not all of them. Among about a million clones listed, 70% to 85% were seen once. Sequencing was done on a sample of memory CD4+ T cells from PBMCs. Subset meaning: CD45RA-negative fraction. The sequence was collected from a man younger than 35 in good health. Some clones in this sample may be carry-over from other donors' samples.

CDR3: CASRGTGGTGELFF. The CDR3 DNA reads TGTGCCAGCAGGGGGACAGGGGGCACCGGGGAGCTGTTTTTT. This chain links TRBV6-6 with TRBJ2-2; TRBD1 matches 11 bases. J lost 4 bases, V lost 6 bases, and 1 base had no gene match. Germline V gives CDR1 MNHNY, CDR2 SVGAGI (reference sequence). The CDR3 is 14 amino acids.